Following are 20 T cell receptor beta chains from one sample sequenced in a study of T cell repertoires in cytomegalovirus infection. TCRdb itself ran the reads through MiXCR, one entry per CDR3 protein. The sample includes 700,000 to 900,000 distinct CDR3 sequences, roughly 29% of them seen just once. Their recognized antigens are unknown. The source was cultured CD8+ T cells from PBMCs, collected from culture after CMV antigen stimulation. Receptor source: a human donor in good health (CMV status not recorded). Some clones in this sample may be carry-over from other donors' samples.

The rearrangement joins TRBV7-6 to TRBJ1-4; D not certain. The V gene's germline CDR1 is SGHVS and CDR2 FNYEAQ. This CDR3 has 14 residues. V gave up 5 bases and J gave up 3 bases, with 10 bases separating them. The CDR3 reads CASSPRSANEKLFF. The CDR3 region has the DNA TGTGCCAGCAGCCCCCGGAGTGCTAATGAAAAACTGTTTTTT.

The table lists this clonotype with a few counts. The chain carries TRBV5-5 and TRBJ2-3; tentative D call: TRBD2 (7 bases). Germline CDR1 is SGHKS and CDR2 is YYEKEE (reference sequence). V was clipped by 0 bases and J by 4 bases, with 12 bases between them. This CDR3 region has 15 residues. This chain's CDR3 is CASSLVGGVADTQYF. The DNA for the CDR3 is TGTGCCAGCAGCTTGGTAGGGGGGGTCGCAGATACGCAGTATTTT.

The rearrangement uses TRBV20-1 and TRBJ1-5; D unresolved. In germline, CDR1 is DFQATT, CDR2 SNEGSKA (reference sequence). With 6 bases removed from V and 1 base from J, the gap between germline ends came to 13 bases. The CDR3 runs 14 residues. The CDR3 here is CSAGPLGSNQPQHF. As DNA, the CDR3 is TGCAGTGCGGGTCCGCTGGGGAGCAATCAGCCCCAGCATTTT.

This chain links TRBV6-8 with TRBJ1-2; TRBD1 matches 7 bases. The CDR3 has 15 amino acids. Germline V CDR1 and CDR2: MNHGY, SAAAGT. V shed 0 bases and J 1 base; nucleotides not matched to a gene: 2. The CDR3 reads CASSYSTGSNYGYTF. The CDR3 bases are TGTGCCAGCAGTTACTCGACAGGGAGTAACTATGGCTACACCTTC.

Only a few counts were recorded for this clonotype. The chain has TRBV7-9 and TRBJ2-4; 7 bases match TRBD1. The CDR3 covers 18 residues. CDR1 and CDR2 from the germline V gene are SEHNR and FQNEAQ (reference sequence). V shed 2 bases, J shed 3 bases, and the junction held 13 bases outside the gene matches. In DNA, the CDR3 is TGTGCCAGCAGCTTACAGGCGTGGGACAGAGTAGGCAAAAACATTCAGTACTTC. This codes for CASSLQAWDRVGKNIQYF.

This clonotype has just a few counts. The chain joins TRBV7-3 to TRBJ2-1; the match to TRBD2 covers 8 bases. This CDR3 is 16 amino acids long. CDR1 and CDR2 (germline): SGHTA, FQGTGA. Losses at the gene ends were 2 bases for V and 7 bases for J; bases not matched to a gene: 10. DNA for the CDR3: TGTGCCAGCAGCTTAGAGGCGCGGGGGGTAGAAAATGAGCAGTTCTTC. It codes for CASSLEARGVENEQFF.

As for this clonotype: It is unclear where the CDR3 begins or ends on the DNA, so no DNA is shown, and the CDR3 is as TCRdb lists it. The chain uses TRBV29-1 and TRBJ2-7; TRBD1 is the table's D call and was not checked against the DNA. CDR1 is SQVTM and CDR2 is ANQGSEA in the germline V gene. With termini counted, the CDR3 has 14 amino acids. The CDR3 is CSVEVGPGSKVRYF.

This clonotype was detected ten times or more. The chain joins TRBV7-2 to TRBJ2-4; D call uncertain. The V end was cut by 1 base, the J end by 5 bases, with 18 bases between. CDR1 SGHTA and CDR2 FQGNSA come from the germline V gene. CDR3 length equals 17 residues. The DNA for the CDR3 is TGTGCCAGCAGCTTAGTCGTCGGGCGCTCAATTGAAAACATTCAGTACTTC. This gives the protein CASSLVVGRSIENIQYF. The full variable domain, with the rest looked up from reference TRBV7-2 and TRBJ2-4, is GAGVSQSPSNKVTEKGKDVELRCDPISGHTALYWYRQSLGQGLEFLIYFQGNSAPDKSGLPSDRFSAERTGGSVSTLTIQRTQQEDSAVYLCASSLVVGRSIENIQYFGAGTRLSVL.

In this sample, this clonotype turned up a few times. The chain joins TRBV7-6 to TRBJ2-1; tentatively, D is TRBD2 (5 bases). There are 15 residues in the CDR3. CDR1 is SGHVS and CDR2 is FNYEAQ in the germline V gene. V shed 2 bases and J shed 4 bases, with 12 bases lying between them. The CDR3 region has the DNA TGTGCCAGCAGCTTACCGGGGTCGATTTACAATGAGCAGTTCTTC. Residues: CASSLPGSIYNEQFF. Full variable domain (rest looked up from reference TRBV7-6 and TRBJ2-1): GAGVSQSPRYKVTKRGQDVALRCDPISGHVSLYWYRQALGQGPEFLTYFNYEAQQDKSGLPNDRFSAERPEGSISTLTIQRTEQRDSAMYRCASSLPGSIYNEQFFGPGTRLTVL.

In this sample, this clonotype turned up many times. V and J are TRBV7-6 and TRBJ2-1; either TRBD1 or TRBD2 may supply D (5 bases each). CDR3 length equals 16 residues. V was shortened by 8 bases and J by 0 bases, with 17 bases between the two germline ends. CDR1 is SGHVS and CDR2 is FNYEAQ in the germline V gene. The CDR3 region has the DNA TGTGCCAGCGGATCCATGGGGGAGTCCTCCTACAATGAGCAGTTCTTC. It translates to CASGSMGESSYNEQFF.

The chain recombines TRBV12-3 or TRBV12-4 with TRBJ2-7; weak D call: TRBD1 (5 bases). Trimming took 1 base from V and 3 from J, leaving 13 bases between them. The CDR3 is 15 residues long. The DNA of the CDR3 is TGTGCCAGCAGTTTAGATGACAGTCTGGGCTACGAGCAGTACTTC. Amino acid sequence: CASSLDDSLGYEQYF.

V gene TRBV24-1 combines with J gene TRBJ2-3, with 8 bases matching TRBD2. V lost 4 bases, J lost 4 bases, and 9 bases stayed unmatched. Germline CDR1 KGHDR, CDR2 SFDVKD. The CDR3 is 16 residues long. CDR3 DNA sequence: TGTGCCACCAGTGACCCCGGGGCGGGGGGCCCAGATACGCAGTATTTT. Its translation: CATSDPGAGGPDTQYF.

This clonotype was detected only a few times. Relative to the germline gene, one junction end is altered; a read error may explain this. The chain combines TRBV7-6 with TRBJ1-1; the D is unclear. Germline V gene data show CDR1 as SGHVS and CDR2 as FNYEAQ. The CDR3 runs to 13 residues. CDR3 protein: CASSFNADTEAFF. In nucleotides, the CDR3 is TGTGCTAGCAGCTTTAACGCCGACACTGAAGCTTTCTTT.

This clonotype was counted only a few times. This chain uses TRBV6-2 or TRBV6-3 with TRBJ2-7; D not resolved. Per the germline V gene, CDR1 is MNHEY and CDR2 is SVGEGT. The germline V and J ends were trimmed by 0 bases and 3 bases, with 9 bases remaining between them. This CDR3 is built from 14 residues. As DNA, the CDR3 is TGTGCCAGCAGTTACTCCGGCGTATACTACGAGCAGTACGTC. This codes for CASSYSGVYYEQYV.

This clonotype was seen a handful of times. The genes are TRBV7-2 and TRBJ2-7; no clear D. The V end was cut by 1 base, the J end by 0 bases, with 10 bases between. The germline gives CDR1 SGHTA, CDR2 FQGNSA. The CDR3 runs to 15 residues. CDR3 amino acids: CASSLGPTGSYEQYV. CDR3 DNA: TGTGCCAGCAGCTTAGGCCCGACGGGCTCCTACGAGCAGTACGTC.

This chain links TRBV7-9 with TRBJ1-3; no firm D call. Per the germline V gene, CDR1 is SEHNR and CDR2 is FQNEAQ (reference sequence). The V end lost 10 bases, the J end lost 0 bases, and 16 bases lay between the germline ends. This CDR3 spans 15 amino acids. The CDR3 loop reads CAIILLGLSGNTIYF. CDR3 sequence (DNA): TGTGCCATCATTCTATTAGGACTCTCTGGAAACACCATATATTTT.

V gene TRBV12-3 or TRBV12-4 combines with J gene TRBJ2-7; 10 bases align to TRBD1. Unmatched junction bases numbered 12, after V lost 5 bases and J lost 2 bases. This CDR3 spans 17 amino acids. The CDR3 DNA sequence: TGTGCCAGCAGTCCCCCGCTTGGACAGGGGGGCGCCTACGAGCAGTACGTC. Protein sequence: CASSPPLGQGGAYEQYV.

The V gene is TRBV7-2, the J gene TRBJ1-2; D remains unclear. This CDR3 comprises 13 residues. The ends were cut back, 5 bases at V and 8 bases at J, with 15 bases in the middle. Germline V lookup: CDR1 SGHTA, CDR2 FQGNSA. CDR3 coding DNA: TGTGCCAGCAGCCCGACGGCTCCTGGGGGCTACACCTTC. It yields the protein CASSPTAPGGYTF. The full variable domain, its missing parts supplied by reference TRBV7-2 and TRBJ1-2, is GAGVSQSPSNKVTEKGKDVELRCDPISGHTALYWYRQSLGQGLEFLIYFQGNSAPDKSGLPSDRFSAERTGGSVSTLTIQRTQQEDSAVYLCASSPTAPGGYTFGSGTRLTVV.

V and J are TRBV7-8 and TRBJ2-5, with 8 bases identical to TRBD1. V was clipped by 2 bases and J by 8 bases; unmatched bases: 7. This CDR3 has 14 residues. Germline V CDR1 and CDR2: SGHVS, FQNEAQ. The CDR3 spells CASSLPTDRDTQYF. In DNA form, the CDR3 reads TGTGCCAGCAGCTTACCGACGGACAGGGACACCCAGTACTTC.

V is TRBV15 and J is TRBJ2-5; no reliable D call. The CDR3 has 15 amino acids. V dropped 4 bases and J dropped 5 bases, with 17 bases sitting between them. CDR1 and CDR2 from the germline V gene are LNHNV and YYDKDF (reference sequence). DNA of the CDR3: TGTGCCACCAGCATTGCTCCGGAACTCCCGGAGACCCAGTACTTC. Protein product: CATSIAPELPETQYF.